The T cell receptor beta chain under discussion was sequenced for a study of OX40 agonist ivuxolimab in advanced cancers. Whole-study context: An agonistic anti-OX40 (CD134) antibody, ivuxolimab, was used to treat the patients.

Repertoires were generated with immunoSEQ multiplex PCR, while TCRdb's copy carries only in-frame clones and drops some. The sample holds 15,000 to 25,000 clones, around two thirds seen once. With 0 bases clipped from V and 2 bases from J, the junction kept 12 bases outside the gene matches. CDR1 is SGHNT and CDR2 is YYREEE in the germline V gene (reference sequence). This CDR3 is 18 amino acids long. Specimen: CD4+ or CD8+ T cells sorted from blood, collected in a trial of the OX40 agonist ivuxolimab. The chain joins TRBV5-4 to TRBJ1-1; 8 positions agree with TRBD1. The receptor comes from an adult with an advanced solid tumor such as melanoma, head and neck, liver or kidney cancer. Written as DNA, the CDR3 is TGTGCCAGCAGCTTGGGTAGGGCGCAGGGGGCGATCAACACTGAAGCTTTCTTT. It is translated as CASSLGRAQGAINTEAFF.